The sequence of this T cell receptor beta chain was determined in a study of blood T cell repertoires in COVID-19 (TCRdb year 2020). The study in broad terms: Samples covering the acute and convalescent phases of COVID-19 were provided by collaborators in the United States, Italy and Spain. The sample metadata nearly always contained a de-identified subject ID, COVID-19 status, age in years and sex. The material from the prospective study consisted of cDNA or gDNA derived from T cells, B-cell-depleted T cells, or PBMCs. Deeply sampled blood TCRbeta repertoires from subjects exposed to, actively infected with, or recovered from COVID-19 were included in the dataset. The samples were drawn from the first 160 participants of the ongoing ImmuneRACE study and from 1,254 subjects provided by 6 global collaborators. Where HLA class I and class II types were available, the types were taken from metadata supplied by the sample provider, not from assay-based typing. A freely available public database, intended as a resource for researchers studying the immune response to SARS-CoV-2, is where the repertoires were released. Overall study outcomes, separate from this receptor: The amount of clinical and demographic metadata varied by source and participant and was provided uncurated.

TCRbeta CDR3 regions were amplified from genomic DNA by means of the immunoSEQ Assay, a bias-controlled multiplex PCR. In the paper's pipeline: Within the assay, amplification of reference gene primers was used to estimate how many nucleated cells each sample contained. To quantify the absolute abundance of each unique TCRbeta CDR3 rearrangement, sequence reads were collapsed and filtered. For each sample, productive Simpson clonality was calculated as the square root of Simpson's diversity index over productive rearrangements. Imported from immuneACCESS, the table was reduced by TCRdb to in-frame sequences with V and J called. These copies leave out some clones; in studies compared against another copy, an unresolved V gene accounts for under half, and the cause of the remainder is not known. The V and J calls and clone size come from that table; D and trimming were worked out from the DNA. In this sample the table shows over 85,000 clones, more than 65% of which occur a single time. 3% to 4% of the sample comes from the top ten.

In the case of this clone: Its specific antigen is unknown. No much larger clone exists at a distance of one base, and base qualities are not known.

The collaborating institutions used their own protocols to collect whole blood in K2EDTA tubes. Collaborator samples were shipped for TCRbeta analysis as frozen whole blood, isolated PBMCs, or DNA extracted from either sample type. The germline V gene specifies SGHTS as CDR1 and YDEGEE as CDR2. V is cut by 0 bases and J by 0 bases, and the space between the germline ends is 6 bases. The CDR3 numbers 14 residues from cysteine through phenylalanine. Only CDR3 DNA is held: 42 bases, read in frame from base 1. This TCR was sampled from an elderly woman with acute or convalescent COVID-19. The chain employs TRBV5-8 and TRBJ2-5; a confident D gene designation cannot be given. The material sequenced was peripheral blood. CDR3 protein: CASSLGEYQETQYF. In nucleotides, the sequence is TGTGCCAGCAGCTTGGGAGAGTACCAAGAGACCCAGTACTTC.